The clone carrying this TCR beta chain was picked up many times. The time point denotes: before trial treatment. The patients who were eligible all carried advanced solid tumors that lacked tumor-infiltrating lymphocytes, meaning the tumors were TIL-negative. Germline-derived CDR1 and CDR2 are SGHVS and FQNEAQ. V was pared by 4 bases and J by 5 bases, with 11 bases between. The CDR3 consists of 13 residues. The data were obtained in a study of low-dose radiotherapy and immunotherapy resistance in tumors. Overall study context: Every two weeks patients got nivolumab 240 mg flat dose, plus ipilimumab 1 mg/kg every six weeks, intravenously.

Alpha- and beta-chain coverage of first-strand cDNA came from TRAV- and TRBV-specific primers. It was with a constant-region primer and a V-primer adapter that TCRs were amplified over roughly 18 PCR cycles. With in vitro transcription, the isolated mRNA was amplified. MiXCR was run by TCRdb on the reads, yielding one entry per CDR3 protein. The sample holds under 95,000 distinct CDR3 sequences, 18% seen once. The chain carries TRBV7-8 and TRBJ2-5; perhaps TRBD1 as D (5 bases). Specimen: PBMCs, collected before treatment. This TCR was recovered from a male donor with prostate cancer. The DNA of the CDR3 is TGTGCCAGCAGCTCCAGGGTCTTGGAGACCCAGTACTTC. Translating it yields CASSSRVLETQYF.